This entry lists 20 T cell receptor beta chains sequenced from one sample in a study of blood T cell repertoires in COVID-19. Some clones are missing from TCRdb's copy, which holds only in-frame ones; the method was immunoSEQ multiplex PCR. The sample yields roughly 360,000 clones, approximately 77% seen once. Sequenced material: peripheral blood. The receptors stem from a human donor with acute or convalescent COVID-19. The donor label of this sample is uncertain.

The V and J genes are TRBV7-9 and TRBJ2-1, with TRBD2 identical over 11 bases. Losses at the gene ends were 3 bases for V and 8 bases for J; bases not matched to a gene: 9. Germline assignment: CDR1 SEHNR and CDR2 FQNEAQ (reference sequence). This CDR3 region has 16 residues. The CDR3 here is CASSFLVAGGLDEQFF. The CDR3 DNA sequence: TGTGCCAGCAGCTTCCTTGTAGCGGGGGGGCTCGATGAGCAGTTCTTC.

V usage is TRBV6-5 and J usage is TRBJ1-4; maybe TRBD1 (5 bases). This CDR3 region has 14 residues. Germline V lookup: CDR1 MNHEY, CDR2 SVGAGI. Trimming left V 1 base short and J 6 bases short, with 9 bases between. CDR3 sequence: CASSYWGGDEKLFF. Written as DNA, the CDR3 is TGTGCCAGCAGTTACTGGGGGGGAGATGAAAAACTGTTTTTT.

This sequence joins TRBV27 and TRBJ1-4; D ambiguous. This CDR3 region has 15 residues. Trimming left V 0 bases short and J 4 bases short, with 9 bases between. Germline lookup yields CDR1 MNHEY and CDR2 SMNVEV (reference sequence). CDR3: CASSLSPRSNEKLFF. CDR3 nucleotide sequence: TGTGCCAGCAGTTTATCCCCGCGGAGTAATGAAAAACTGTTTTTT.

The CDR3 sequence: CASSPRGVTDYTF. For the CDR3, the DNA is TGTGCCAGCAGTCCGCGGGGGGTGACTGACTACACCTTC. This chain joins TRBV7-9 and TRBJ1-2, with D tentatively TRBD1 (5 bases). V shed 6 bases and J shed 10 bases, with 18 bases lying between them. The V gene's germline CDR1 is SEHNR and CDR2 FQNEAQ (reference sequence). This CDR3 has 13 residues.

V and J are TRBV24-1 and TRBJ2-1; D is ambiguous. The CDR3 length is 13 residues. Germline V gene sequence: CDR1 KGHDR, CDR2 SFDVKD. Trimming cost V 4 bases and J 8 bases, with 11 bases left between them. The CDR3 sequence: CATSESTLDEQFF. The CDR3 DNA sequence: TGTGCCACCAGTGAGAGTACCCTCGATGAGCAGTTCTTC.

The CDR3, as DNA: TGCGCCAGCAGCTCCACCGGAGGGGCAACTGAAGCTTTCTTT. Protein sequence: CASSSTGGATEAFF. The chain joins TRBV5-1 to TRBJ1-1; weak D call: TRBD1 (5 bases). The CDR3 runs to 14 residues. Trimming shortened V by 3 bases and J by 5 bases, and 14 bases separated the two germline ends. Germline V gene data show CDR1 as SGHRS and CDR2 as YFSETQ.

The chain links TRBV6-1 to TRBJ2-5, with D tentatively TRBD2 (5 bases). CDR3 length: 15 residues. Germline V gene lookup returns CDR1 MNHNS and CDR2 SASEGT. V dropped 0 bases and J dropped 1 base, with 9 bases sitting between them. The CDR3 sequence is CASSEAGRGQETQYF. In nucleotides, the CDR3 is TGTGCCAGCAGTGAAGCAGGCCGGGGCCAAGAGACCCAGTACTTC.

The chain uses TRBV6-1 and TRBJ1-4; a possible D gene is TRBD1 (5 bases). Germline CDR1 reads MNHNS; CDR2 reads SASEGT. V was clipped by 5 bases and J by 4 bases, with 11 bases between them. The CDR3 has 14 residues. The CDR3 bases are TGTGCCAGCAGTACCGGGACTAGTAATGAAAAACTGTTTTTT. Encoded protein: CASSTGTSNEKLFF.

This CDR3 is CASSQGYGTGNTEAFF. The CDR3 DNA sequence: TGTGCCAGCAGCCAAGGGTACGGGACAGGGAACACTGAAGCTTTCTTT. The rearrangement uses TRBV14 and TRBJ1-1, with 8 bases matching TRBD1. Trimming removed 1 base from V and 1 base from J; junction bases left unmatched: 5. From germline, CDR1 is SGHDN and CDR2 FVKESK. This CDR3 region has 16 residues.

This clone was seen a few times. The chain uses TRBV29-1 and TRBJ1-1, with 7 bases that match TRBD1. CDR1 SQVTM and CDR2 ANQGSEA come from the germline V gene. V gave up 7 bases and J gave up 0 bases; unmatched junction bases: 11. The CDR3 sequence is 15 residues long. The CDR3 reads CSAQLGQTMNTEAFF. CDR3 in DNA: TGCAGCGCTCAGCTGGGACAGACCATGAACACTGAAGCTTTCTTT. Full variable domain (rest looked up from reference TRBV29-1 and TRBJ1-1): SAVISQKPSRDICQRGTSLTIQCQVDSQVTMMFWYRQQPGQSLTLIATANQGSEATYESGFVIDKFPISRPNLTFSTLTVSNMSPEDSSIYLCSAQLGQTMNTEAFFGQGTRLTVV.

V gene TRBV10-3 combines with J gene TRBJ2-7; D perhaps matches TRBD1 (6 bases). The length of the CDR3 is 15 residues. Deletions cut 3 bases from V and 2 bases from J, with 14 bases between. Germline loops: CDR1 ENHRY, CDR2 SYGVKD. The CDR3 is CAISDLRTATYEQYF. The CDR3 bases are TGTGCCATCAGTGATCTAAGGACAGCTACCTACGAGCAGTACTTC.

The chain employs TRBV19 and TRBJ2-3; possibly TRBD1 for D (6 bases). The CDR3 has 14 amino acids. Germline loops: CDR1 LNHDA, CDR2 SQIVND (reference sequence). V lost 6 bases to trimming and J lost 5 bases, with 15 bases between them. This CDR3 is CASRSGSGEDTQYF. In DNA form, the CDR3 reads TGTGCCAGTAGGTCCGGCTCAGGGGAAGATACGCAGTATTTT.

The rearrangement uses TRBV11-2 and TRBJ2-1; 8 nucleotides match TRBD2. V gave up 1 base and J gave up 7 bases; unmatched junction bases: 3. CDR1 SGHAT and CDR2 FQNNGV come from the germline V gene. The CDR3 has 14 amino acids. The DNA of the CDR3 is TGTGCCAGCAGCTTAGCGGGGGGGCCGAATGAGCAGTTCTTC. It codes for CASSLAGGPNEQFF.

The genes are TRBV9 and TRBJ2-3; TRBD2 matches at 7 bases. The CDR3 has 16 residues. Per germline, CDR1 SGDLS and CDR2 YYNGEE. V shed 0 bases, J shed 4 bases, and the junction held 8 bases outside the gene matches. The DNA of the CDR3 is TGTGCCAGCAGCGTAGCGGAAGGGAGGGGTGCAGATACGCAGTATTTT. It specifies CASSVAEGRGADTQYF.

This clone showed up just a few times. In nucleotides, the CDR3 is TGCGCCAGCAGCTTCGGAGGGACAGGGGTCAATGAGCAGTTCTTC. Its protein is CASSFGGTGVNEQFF. The rearrangement joins TRBV5-1 to TRBJ2-1; 10 bases are a match to TRBD1. The CDR3 is made up of 15 amino acids. Looked up from germline, CDR1 is SGHRS and CDR2 is YFSETQ. V was clipped by 2 bases and J by 6 bases; unmatched bases: 5. Combining the CDR3 with reference TRBV5-1 and TRBJ2-1 gives the whole variable domain KAGVTQTPRYLIKTRGQQVTLSCSPISGHRSVSWYQQTPGQGLQFLFEYFSETQRNKGNFPGRFSGRQFSNSRSEMNVSTLELGDSALYLCASSFGGTGVNEQFFGPGTRLTVL.

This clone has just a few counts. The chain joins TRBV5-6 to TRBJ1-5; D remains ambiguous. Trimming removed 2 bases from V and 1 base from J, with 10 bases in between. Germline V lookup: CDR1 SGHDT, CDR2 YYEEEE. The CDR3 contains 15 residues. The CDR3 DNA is TGTGCCAGCAGCTTCGGACGGAGGAGCAATCAGCCCCAGCATTTT. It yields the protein CASSFGRRSNQPQHF.

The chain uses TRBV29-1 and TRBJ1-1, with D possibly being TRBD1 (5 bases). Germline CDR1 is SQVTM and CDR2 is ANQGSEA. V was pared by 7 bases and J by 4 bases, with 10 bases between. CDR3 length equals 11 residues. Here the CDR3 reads CSGRGITEAFF. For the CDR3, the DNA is TGCAGCGGAAGGGGTATCACTGAAGCTTTCTTT.

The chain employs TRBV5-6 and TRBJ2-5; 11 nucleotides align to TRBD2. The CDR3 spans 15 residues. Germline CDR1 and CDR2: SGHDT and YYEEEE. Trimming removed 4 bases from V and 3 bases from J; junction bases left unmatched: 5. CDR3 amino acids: CASSDLLAGEETQYF. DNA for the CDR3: TGTGCCAGCAGCGACCTACTAGCGGGGGAAGAGACCCAGTACTTC.

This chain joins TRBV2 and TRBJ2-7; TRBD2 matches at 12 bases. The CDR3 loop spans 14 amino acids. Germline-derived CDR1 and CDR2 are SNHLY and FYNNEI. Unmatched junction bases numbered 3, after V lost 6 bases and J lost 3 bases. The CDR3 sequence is CASRRLAGVYEQYF. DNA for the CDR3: TGTGCCAGCAGGCGACTAGCGGGAGTCTACGAGCAGTACTTC.

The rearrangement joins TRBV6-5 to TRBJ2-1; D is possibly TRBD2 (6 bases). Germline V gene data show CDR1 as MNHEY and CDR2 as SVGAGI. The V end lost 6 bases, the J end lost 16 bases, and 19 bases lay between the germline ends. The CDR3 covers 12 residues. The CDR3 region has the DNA TGTGCCAGCAGACCTATAAGGGGAGGTTTATTCTTC. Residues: CASRPIRGGLFF.